These T cell receptor beta chains were read from a single sample in a study of PD-L1 blockade in urothelial cancer. Libraries were prepared by immunoSEQ multiplex PCR; TCRdb keeps only in-frame clonotypes and omits some of them. This repertoire shows some 52,000 clones, over 70% found once; its top ten account for 5.5% to 7%. The specimen comprised PBMCs, sampled around atezolizumab (anti-PD-L1) treatment. The receptors stem from a man aged 35-49 years with urothelial cancer. CDR3s include the opening cysteine and the closing phenylalanine or tryptophan. The D gene is left open where the match is weak. A row's size may be missing; if present it is once, few, many or a size class.

-,-,TRBV29-1,TRBJ1-1,CSAAQPGRGGKAFF,TGCAGCGCTGCCCAACCCGGGAGGGGTGGGAAAGCTTTCTTT
-,-,TRBV9,TRBJ2-7,CASSPSSGGSYEQYF,TGTGCCAGCAGCCCCTCCAGCGGAGGTTCCTACGAGCAGTACTTC
-,-,TRBV28,TRBJ2-7,CAISGGEGEQYF,TGTGCCATCAGCGGAGGAGAGGGCGAGCAGTACTTC
-,TRBD1,TRBV7-8,TRBJ1-1,CASTDQGANTEAFF,TGTGCCAGCACCGACCAGGGGGCGAACACTGAAGCTTTCTTT
-,-,TRBV19,TRBJ1-1,CASSIGAWDKRDTEAFF,TGTGCCAGTAGTATAGGGGCGTGGGACAAGAGGGACACTGAAGCTTTCTTT
-,-,TRBV2,TRBJ2-7,CASMLRESDEQYF,TGTGCCAGCATGTTGCGGGAATCGGACGAGCAGTACTTC
-,-,TRBV19,TRBJ1-5,CASSRTRGDSNQPQHF,TGTGCCAGTAGTCGTACCCGGGGAGATAGCAATCAGCCCCAGCATTTT
-,TRBD1,TRBV2,TRBJ1-2,CASSEASRQGGYGYTF,TGTGCCAGCAGTGAAGCGTCCCGTCAGGGGGGCTATGGCTACACCTTC
medium-sized,-,TRBV27,TRBJ1-1,CASSIGRGTEAFF,TGTGCCAGCAGTATAGGGAGAGGCACTGAAGCTTTCTTT
-,-,TRBV29-1,TRBJ1-2,CSVATGTDYGYTF,TGCAGCGTCGCGACCGGGACTGACTATGGCTACACCTTC
-,TRBD1,TRBV2,TRBJ1-1,CASSSGQAGTEAFF,TGTGCCAGCAGTTCTGGACAGGCGGGCACTGAAGCTTTCTTT
few,-,TRBV19,TRBJ1-1,CASSIPTGPVGTEAFF,TGTGCCAGTAGTATCCCCACAGGGCCGGTGGGCACTGAAGCTTTCTTT
once,-,TRBV11-2,TRBJ2-1,CASTPGTPTKEQFF,TGTGCCAGCACCCCCGGGACTCCGACAAAGGAGCAGTTCTTC
-,-,TRBV21-1,TRBJ2-7,CARHMAGTPRSYEQYF,TGTGCCAGACACATGGCCGGGACACCAAGGTCCTACGAGCAGTACTTC
-,-,TRBV11-2,TRBJ1-3,CASSLAGSAGNTIYF,TGTGCCAGCAGCTTAGCGGGGTCGGCGGGAAACACCATATATTTT
-,-,TRBV6-5,TRBJ2-1,CASNGDSYNEQFF,TGTGCCAGCAATGGGGACTCTTACAATGAGCAGTTCTTC
few,-,TRBV10-3,TRBJ2-1,CAISEGREYHNEQFF,TGTGCCATCAGTGAGGGTCGGGAGTACCACAATGAGCAGTTCTTC
-,-,TRBV10-3,TRBJ2-3,CAISVGRSGQDEDTQYF,TGTGCCATCAGTGTGGGGCGAAGCGGGCAGGACGAAGATACGCAGTATTTT
few,-,TRBV28,TRBJ2-1,CASSPGLYNEQFF,TGTGCCAGCAGTCCGGGACTTTACAATGAGCAGTTCTTC
-,TRBD1,TRBV23-1,TRBJ2-3,CASSQLWGQGMDTQYF,TGCGCCAGCAGTCAACTTTGGGGACAGGGAATGGATACGCAGTATTTT
once,-,TRBV5-1,TRBJ1-1,CASSLRGPNTEAFF,TGCGCCAGCAGCCTCAGGGGACCGAACACTGAAGCTTTCTTT
-,-,TRBV28,TRBJ1-2,CASSAYGGDYGYTF,TGTGCCAGCAGTGCCTATGGGGGGGACTATGGCTACACCTTC
-,TRBD1,TRBV5-1,TRBJ2-6,CASSLEGAHSGANVLTF,TGCGCCAGCAGCTTGGAGGGGGCCCACTCTGGGGCCAACGTCCTGACTTTC
-,TRBD2,TRBV15,TRBJ2-1,CATSRDKLAALNEQFF,TGTGCCACCAGCAGAGATAAACTAGCGGCGCTCAATGAGCAGTTCTTC